The 16 T cell receptor beta chains presented below share a single source sample, sequenced in a study of blood T cell repertoires in COVID-19. Sequencing used immunoSEQ multiplex PCR; TCRdb keeps in-frame clones, though not all of them. The table shows 100,000 to 150,000 clones, with about 86% occurring only once. The sequencing sample was made of peripheral blood. The receptors shown here come from a woman in her sixties or seventies with active or convalescent COVID-19.

The chain uses TRBV28 and TRBJ1-4, with 9 bases aligning to TRBD1. Germline CDR1 is MDHEN and CDR2 is SYDVKM. Unmatched junction bases numbered 8, after V lost 4 bases and J lost 8 bases. The CDR3 length is 15 residues. Here the CDR3 reads CASSSGQGRYEKLFF. The DNA for the CDR3 is TGTGCCAGCAGTTCCGGACAGGGGCGGTACGAAAAACTGTTTTTT.

This clone was seen a handful of times. The chain combines TRBV7-9 with TRBJ2-2; D possibly corresponds to TRBD1 (5 bases). CDR1 and CDR2 (germline): SEHNR, FQNEAQ (reference sequence). The V gene lost 1 base and the J gene lost 2 bases, with 11 bases spanning the gap. The CDR3 has 16 amino acids. This CDR3 is CASSLVGQGNTGELFF. CDR3 nucleotides: TGTGCCAGCAGCTTAGTAGGGCAGGGCAACACCGGGGAGCTGTTTTTT.

V and J are TRBV9 and TRBJ1-3, with D maybe TRBD1 (5 bases). The CDR3 has 15 amino acids. The V gene lost 0 bases and the J gene lost 5 bases, with 12 bases spanning the gap. Germline values: CDR1 SGDLS, CDR2 YYNGEE. CDR3: CASSVEVAGRNTIYF. The CDR3 coding sequence is TGTGCCAGCAGCGTAGAAGTTGCAGGGAGAAACACCATATATTTT.

The chain is built from TRBV9 and TRBJ2-4; TRBD2 agrees at 10 bases. V lost 0 bases and J lost 7; bases outside the gene matches: 7. The CDR3 extends over 16 amino acids. CDR1 and CDR2 (germline): SGDLS, YYNGEE. DNA for the CDR3: TGTGCCAGCAGCGTAGAAGCGGGAGGGCCTGGGAACATTCAGTACTTC. Translation gives CASSVEAGGPGNIQYF.

The chain combines TRBV27 with TRBJ2-7, with 9 bases fitting TRBD2. The CDR3 contains 14 residues. Losses at the gene ends were 6 bases for V and 4 bases for J; bases not matched to a gene: 7. Germline assignment: CDR1 MNHEY and CDR2 SMNVEV (reference sequence). CDR3 region: CASSLLAGRYEQYF. DNA for the CDR3: TGTGCCAGCAGCCTCCTAGCGGGAAGATACGAGCAGTACTTC.

The chain couples TRBV27 to TRBJ1-5; no reliable D call. In germline, CDR1 is MNHEY, CDR2 SMNVEV (reference sequence). Trimming left V 0 bases short and J 3 bases short, with 6 bases between. The CDR3 length is 14 residues. The CDR3 region is CASSLSGVNQPQHF. CDR3 in DNA: TGTGCCAGCAGTTTATCGGGAGTCAATCAGCCCCAGCATTTT.

The gene calls are TRBV19 and TRBJ2-1; 11 nucleotides align to TRBD2. The CDR3 sequence is 16 residues long. In germline, CDR1 is LNHDA, CDR2 SQIVND (reference sequence). The V and J ends lost 8 bases and 1 base, in that order; junction bases with no gene match: 7. CDR3 loop: CASSRLAGGSYNEQFF. The CDR3 bases are TGTGCCAGTTCAAGGCTAGCGGGGGGATCCTACAATGAGCAGTTCTTC.

This clone was observed a handful of times. The rearrangement links TRBV28 to TRBJ1-6; 7 bases agree with TRBD1. J gave up 7 bases and V 4 bases, and 10 bases lay outside the gene matches. Germline V gene lookup returns CDR1 MDHEN and CDR2 SYDVKM. The CDR3 covers 16 residues. The CDR3: CASSYLPGQRNSPLHF. The CDR3 region has the DNA TGTGCCAGCAGTTACCTACCGGGACAGAGAAATTCACCCCTCCACTTT.

The rearrangement uses TRBV21-1 and TRBJ2-5; the table's D gene call, TRBD2, was not cross checked with the DNA. TRBV21-1 is noted as a pseudogene. The CDR3 consists of 17 residues. The CDR3 nucleotides read TGTGCCAGCAGCAAGGAGATGGGGGGAGGAAGCCAAGAGACCCAGTACTTC. As protein: CASSKEMGGGSQETQYF.

The chain has TRBV3-1 (or the pseudogene TRBV3-2) and TRBJ2-2; 9 bases line up with TRBD2. The CDR3 loop spans 16 amino acids. Looked up from germline, CDR1 is LGHDT and CDR2 is YNNKEL (reference sequence). The ends lost 5 bases at V and 2 bases at J; junction bases unmatched: 6. The CDR3 spells CASSYRLAANTGELFF. CDR3 nucleotides: TGTGCCAGCAGCTACCGACTAGCGGCTAACACCGGGGAGCTGTTTTTT.

This rearrangement joins TRBV7-9 to TRBJ2-7; a possible D gene is TRBD2 (6 bases). This CDR3 comprises 14 residues. V was clipped by 2 bases and J by 4 bases, with 12 bases between them. CDR1 and CDR2 from the germline V gene are SEHNR and FQNEAQ (reference sequence). CDR3 loop: CASSLPGGVYEQYF. The CDR3 DNA follows: TGTGCCAGCAGCTTACCCGGAGGGGTATACGAGCAGTACTTC.

A single count supports this clone. The chain has TRBV19 and TRBJ1-2; TRBD1 matches at 8 bases. J lost 7 bases, V lost 3 bases, and 4 bases had no gene match. The germline V gene encodes CDR1 LNHDA and CDR2 SQIVND (reference sequence). The CDR3 consists of 13 residues. CDR3 nucleotides: TGTGCCAGTAGTATCGACAGGGGAAGTGGCTACACCTTC. This translates into CASSIDRGSGYTF.

V and J are TRBV15 and TRBJ2-1; 7 positions agree with TRBD2. The length of the CDR3 is 17 residues. The V gene's germline CDR1 is LNHNV and CDR2 YYDKDF (reference sequence). J was trimmed by 2 bases and V by 3 bases; bases with no gene match: 10. The CDR3: CATSSDERDIPYNEQFF. In DNA form, the CDR3 reads TGTGCCACCAGCAGTGACGAGCGGGATATCCCCTACAATGAGCAGTTCTTC.

This clone was seen only a few times. The chain joins TRBV10-3 to TRBJ1-1; the D is unclear. The CDR3 has 13 residues. V lost 2 bases and J 1 base, leaving 5 bases between the germline ends. Germline lookup yields CDR1 ENHRY and CDR2 SYGVKD. The CDR3 nucleotides are TGTGCCATCAGTGAGGGCAGGAACACTGAAGCTTTCTTT. Its protein is CAISEGRNTEAFF.

This clone appeared a single time. This chain connects TRBV14 to TRBJ1-3; D possibly corresponds to TRBD1 (5 bases). CDR3 length: 16 residues. CDR1 SGHDN and CDR2 FVKESK come from the germline V gene. Trimming shortened V by 2 bases and J by 0 bases, and 11 bases separated the two germline ends. The CDR3 here is CASSQYQGGSGNTIYF. In DNA form, the CDR3 reads TGTGCCAGCAGCCAATACCAGGGTGGCTCTGGAAACACCATATATTTT.

The V call is TRBV28, the J call TRBJ1-2; 8 bases are a match to TRBD1. Looked up from germline, CDR1 is MDHEN and CDR2 is SYDVKM. V was clipped by 5 bases and J by 8 bases; unmatched bases: 10. The CDR3 is made up of 14 amino acids. CDR3 nucleotides: TGTGCCAGCAGTGATGATGACAGGGGAGGGGGCTACACCTTC. This codes for CASSDDDRGGGYTF.